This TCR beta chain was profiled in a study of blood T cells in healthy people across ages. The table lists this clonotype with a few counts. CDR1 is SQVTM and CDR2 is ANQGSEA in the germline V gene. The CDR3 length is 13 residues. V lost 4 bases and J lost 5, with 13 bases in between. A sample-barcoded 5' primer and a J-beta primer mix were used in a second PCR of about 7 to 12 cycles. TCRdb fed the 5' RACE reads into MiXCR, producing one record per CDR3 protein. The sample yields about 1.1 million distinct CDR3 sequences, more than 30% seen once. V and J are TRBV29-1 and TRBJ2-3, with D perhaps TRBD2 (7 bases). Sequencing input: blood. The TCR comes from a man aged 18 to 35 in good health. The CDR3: CSVGGGGGDTQYF. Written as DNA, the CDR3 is TGCAGCGTTGGGGGAGGGGGAGGAGATACGCAGTATTTT.